This T cell receptor (beta chain) was identified during a study of breast tumors, draining lymph nodes, adjacent tissues. Study-level results: Data fit most tumor T cells coming from lymph node, expanding in tumor. Tumor and nontumor repertoires were significantly more similar in luminal-like than in basal-like breast cancer.

TCRdb re-derived calls from the multiplex PCR reads in MiXCR, one entry per CDR3 protein. The sample lists fewer than 15,000 distinct CDR3 sequences, approximately 62% seen once, with under 55% in the top ten. Points on this clonotype: Its matching antigen is unknown.

The germline V gene encodes CDR1 SGHKS and CDR2 YYEKEE (reference sequence). This CDR3 has 14 residues. V shed 2 bases and J shed 8 bases, with 11 bases lying between them. This receptor was identified in a female donor with breast cancer. Some clones in this sample may be carry-over from other donors' samples. This chain uses TRBV5-5 with TRBJ1-6; D unresolved. Source material: tumor-adjacent breast tissue. CDR3 sequence reads: CASSLVGGDSPLHF. The CDR3 DNA reads TGTGCCAGCAGCTTAGTGGGAGGCGATTCACCCCTCCACTTT.